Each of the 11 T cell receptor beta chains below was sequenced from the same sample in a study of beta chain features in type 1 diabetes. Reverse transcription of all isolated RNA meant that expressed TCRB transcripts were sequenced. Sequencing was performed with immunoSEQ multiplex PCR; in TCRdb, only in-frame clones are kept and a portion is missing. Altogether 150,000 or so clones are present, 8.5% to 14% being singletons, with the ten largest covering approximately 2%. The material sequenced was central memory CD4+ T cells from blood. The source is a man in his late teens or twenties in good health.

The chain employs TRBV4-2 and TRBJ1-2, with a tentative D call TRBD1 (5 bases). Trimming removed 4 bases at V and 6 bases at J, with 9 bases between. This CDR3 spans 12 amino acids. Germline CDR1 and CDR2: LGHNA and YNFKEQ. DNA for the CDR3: TGTGCCAGCAGCCTAGGACAAAATGGCTACACCTTC. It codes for CASSLGQNGYTF.

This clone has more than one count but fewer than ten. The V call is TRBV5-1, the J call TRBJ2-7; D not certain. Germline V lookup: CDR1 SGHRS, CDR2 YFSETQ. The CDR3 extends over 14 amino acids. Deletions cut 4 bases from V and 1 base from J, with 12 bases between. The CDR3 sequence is CASSPQDKSYEQYF. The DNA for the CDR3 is TGCGCCAGCAGCCCGCAAGACAAATCCTACGAGCAGTACTTC. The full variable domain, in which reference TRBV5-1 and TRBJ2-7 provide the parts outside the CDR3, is KAGVTQTPRYLIKTRGQQVTLSCSPISGHRSVSWYQQTPGQGLQFLFEYFSETQRNKGNFPGRFSGRQFSNSRSEMNVSTLELGDSALYLCASSPQDKSYEQYFGPGTRLTVT.

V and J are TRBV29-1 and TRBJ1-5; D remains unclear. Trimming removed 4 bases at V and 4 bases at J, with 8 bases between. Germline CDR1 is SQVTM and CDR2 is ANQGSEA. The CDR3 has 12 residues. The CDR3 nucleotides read TGCAGCGTTGCACAGCTTAATCAGCCCCAGCATTTT. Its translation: CSVAQLNQPQHF.

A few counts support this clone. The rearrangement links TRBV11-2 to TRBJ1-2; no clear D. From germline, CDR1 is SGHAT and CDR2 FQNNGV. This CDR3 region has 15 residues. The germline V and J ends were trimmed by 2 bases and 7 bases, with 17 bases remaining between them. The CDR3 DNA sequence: TGTGCCAGCAGCTTACAAGACCTCATCCACGGTGGCTACACCTTC. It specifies CASSLQDLIHGGYTF.

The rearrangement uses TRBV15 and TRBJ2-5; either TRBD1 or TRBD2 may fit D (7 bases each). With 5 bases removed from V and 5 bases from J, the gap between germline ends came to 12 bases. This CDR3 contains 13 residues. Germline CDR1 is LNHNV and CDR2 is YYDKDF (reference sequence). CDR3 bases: TGTGCCACCAGCTACAGGGGAGGGGAGACCCAGTACTTC. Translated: CATSYRGGETQYF.

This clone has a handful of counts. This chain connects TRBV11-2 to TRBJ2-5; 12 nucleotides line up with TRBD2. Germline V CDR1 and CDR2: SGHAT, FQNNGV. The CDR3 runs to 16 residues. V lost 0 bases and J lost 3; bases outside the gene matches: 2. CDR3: CASSLELAGGKETQYF. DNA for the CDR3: TGTGCCAGCAGCTTAGAACTAGCGGGGGGAAAAGAGACCCAGTACTTC.

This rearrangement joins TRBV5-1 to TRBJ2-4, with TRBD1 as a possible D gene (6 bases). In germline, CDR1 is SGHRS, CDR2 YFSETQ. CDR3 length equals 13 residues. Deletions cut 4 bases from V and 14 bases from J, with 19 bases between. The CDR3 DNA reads TGCGCCAGCAGCCTCCTACAGGACAGTCTAGAGTACTTC. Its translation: CASSLLQDSLEYF.

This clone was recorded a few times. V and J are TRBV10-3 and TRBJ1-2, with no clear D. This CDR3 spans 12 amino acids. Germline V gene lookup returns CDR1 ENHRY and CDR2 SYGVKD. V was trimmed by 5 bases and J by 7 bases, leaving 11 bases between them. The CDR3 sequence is CAISSTDLGYTF. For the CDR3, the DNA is TGTGCCATCAGTTCTACGGACCTTGGCTACACCTTC.

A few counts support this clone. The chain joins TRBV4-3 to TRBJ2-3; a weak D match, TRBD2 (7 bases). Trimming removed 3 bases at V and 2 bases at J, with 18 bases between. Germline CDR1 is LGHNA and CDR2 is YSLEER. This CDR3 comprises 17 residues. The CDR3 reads CASSHGARGLDTDTQYF. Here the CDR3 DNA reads TGCGCCAGCAGCCATGGGGCGCGGGGGCTTGACACAGATACGCAGTATTTT.

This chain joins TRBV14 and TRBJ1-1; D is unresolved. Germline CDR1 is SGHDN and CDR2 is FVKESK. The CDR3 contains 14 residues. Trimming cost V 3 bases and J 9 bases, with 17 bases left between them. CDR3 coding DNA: TGTGCCAGCAGCCAGGAAACAAGGGCGCTGAAAGCTTTCTTT. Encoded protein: CASSQETRALKAFF.

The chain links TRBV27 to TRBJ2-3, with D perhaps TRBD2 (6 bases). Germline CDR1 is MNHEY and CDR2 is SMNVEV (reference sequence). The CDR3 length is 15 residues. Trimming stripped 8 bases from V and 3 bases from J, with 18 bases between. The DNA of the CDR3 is TGTGCCAGCTCCCGTCCGGGAGTTCAAACAGATACGCAGTATTTT. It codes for CASSRPGVQTDTQYF.